The entry that follows covers one T cell receptor (beta chain) sequence. This entry comes from a study of blood T cell repertoires in COVID-19. In the study's own analysis: Quantification of nucleated cells was approximated via reference gene primer amplification. This table comes from immunoSEQ multiplex PCR, and its TCRdb copy is limited to in-frame clones, with some not included. Clone size and the V and J calls come from that table; the DNA yielded D and trimming. The table records some 300,000 clones, approximately 88% of them present only once. Those who participated ranged in age from about 18 to 89 years and resided in 20 to 25 US areas. The CDR3 totals 13 residues. CDR1 is LGHDT, CDR2 YNNKEL, per germline (reference sequence). The germline V and J ends were trimmed by 5 bases and 9 bases, with 11 bases remaining between them.

The TCR sequence derives from a woman aged 40 to 50 who had recovered from COVID-19. V usage is TRBV3-1 (or the pseudogene TRBV3-2) and J usage is TRBJ1-6; tentative D call: TRBD1 (6 bases). Sequencing was done on a sample of PBMCs or T cells enriched from blood (not recorded which). The CDR3, as DNA: TGTGCCAGCAGCTCTCAGGGGTTTTCACCCCTCCACTTT. Encoded protein: CASSSQGFSPLHF.